The 12 T cell receptor beta chains below were found in one sample sequenced in a study of cytomegalovirus exposure and HLA in healthy donors listed by TCRdb under 2017. Libraries were constructed by the immunoSEQ multiplex PCR assay. The source is immuneACCESS, and TCRdb retained only in-frame sequences with V and J called. Part of the clones is not carried over; for the studies checked, unresolved V genes explain less than half of this, and the remainder is unexplained. The sample table lists 98,000 or so clones, around 82% of them with a count of one. 3% to 3.5% of the sample comes from the top ten. The sample consisted of PBMCs. Receptors were obtained from a woman aged 18-30 years in good health and CMV-seronegative.

The chain uses TRBV7-6 and TRBJ1-3; the D gene is possibly TRBD1 (6 bases). This CDR3 is built from 14 residues. Per the germline V gene, CDR1 is SGHVS and CDR2 is FNYEAQ. The V and J ends lost 4 bases and 0 bases respectively, with 7 bases between them. CDR3 sequence reads: CASSWDNSGNTIYF. The CDR3 nucleotides are TGTGCCAGCAGCTGGGACAACTCTGGAAACACCATATATTTT.

The chain has TRBV7-9 and TRBJ1-2, with 7 nucleotides matching TRBD1. CDR1 is SEHNR and CDR2 is FQNEAQ in the germline V gene (reference sequence). With 1 base clipped from V and 2 bases from J, the junction kept 4 bases outside the gene matches. The CDR3 covers 15 residues. The CDR3: CASSLEAGGNYGYTF. As DNA, the CDR3 is TGTGCCAGCAGCTTAGAAGCAGGGGGAAACTATGGCTACACCTTC.

This chain links TRBV4-2 with TRBJ2-7; D gene unclear. This CDR3 is built from 14 residues. Trimming removed 0 bases from V and 0 bases from J, with 6 bases in between. Per the germline V gene, CDR1 is LGHNA and CDR2 is YNFKEQ. DNA of the CDR3: TGTGCCAGCAGCCAAGAACGCAGCTCCTACGAGCAGTACTTC. Its protein is CASSQERSSYEQYF.

V and J are TRBV7-8 and TRBJ1-5, with 9 bases fitting TRBD1. This CDR3 contains 15 residues. CDR1 and CDR2 from the germline V gene are SGHVS and FQNEAQ. After removal of 5 bases from V and 0 bases from J, the junction contained 2 bases not matched to a gene. In nucleotides, the CDR3 is TGTGCCAGCAGCCGGACAGGGGATAGCAATCAGCCCCAGCATTTT. Its translation: CASSRTGDSNQPQHF.

The chain combines TRBV5-1 with TRBJ1-1, with TRBD1 as a possible D gene (6 bases). The germline V and J ends were trimmed by 0 bases and 3 bases, with 9 bases remaining between them. The germline gives CDR1 SGHRS, CDR2 YFSETQ. CDR3 length equals 14 residues. The CDR3 here is CASSLAQGHTEAFF. CDR3 nucleotides: TGCGCCAGCAGCTTGGCCCAGGGGCACACTGAAGCTTTCTTT.

The J gene is TRBJ2-2, the V gene TRBV5-6; 7 bases match TRBD1. This CDR3 spans 15 amino acids. The V gene's germline CDR1 is SGHDT and CDR2 YYEEEE. Trimming removed 4 bases from V and 5 bases from J; junction bases left unmatched: 8. The CDR3, as DNA: TGTGCCAGCAGCCCCTTGGGACAGCTAACCGGGGAGCTGTTTTTT. Amino acid sequence: CASSPLGQLTGELFF.

The V gene is TRBV29-1, the J gene TRBJ1-1; the D is unclear. This CDR3 is built from 12 residues. Germline V gives CDR1 SQVTM, CDR2 ANQGSEA. Trimming cost V 1 base and J 10 bases, with 13 bases left between them. The CDR3 region is CSVEALRPGAFF. The CDR3 DNA follows: TGCAGCGTTGAAGCACTTCGTCCCGGAGCTTTCTTT.

This chain links TRBV10-1 with TRBJ2-3; possibly TRBD1 for D (5 bases). The CDR3 spans 15 residues. V was clipped by 3 bases and J by 6 bases, with 16 bases between them. Germline CDR1 reads WNHNN; CDR2 reads SYGVQD (reference sequence). The CDR3 loop is CASSEGEGRRDTQYF. CDR3 DNA: TGCGCCAGCAGTGAAGGGGAAGGTCGCAGGGATACGCAGTATTTT.

This chain links TRBV7-9 with TRBJ1-1; 10 bases agree with TRBD1. Germline CDR1 and CDR2: SEHNR and FQNEAQ (reference sequence). This CDR3 is built from 13 residues. With 8 bases clipped from V and 1 base from J, the junction kept 1 base outside the gene matches. This CDR3 is CASGQGGNTEAFF. The CDR3 bases are TGTGCCAGCGGACAGGGGGGGAACACTGAAGCTTTCTTT. Using reference TRBV7-9 and TRBJ1-1 for the parts outside the CDR3, the full variable domain is DTGVSQNPRHKITKRGQNVTFRCDPISEHNRLYWYRQTLGQGPEFLTYFQNEAQLEKSRLLSDRFSAERPKGSFSTLEIQRTEQGDSAMYLCASGQGGNTEAFFGQGTRLTVV.

This clone occurred once. V and J are TRBV6-5 and TRBJ1-2; 8 bases align to TRBD1. Germline V gives CDR1 MNHEY, CDR2 SVGAGI. This CDR3 is built from 14 residues. The V segment lost 8 bases and the J segment 4 bases; nucleotides outside the gene matches: 9. CDR3 nucleotide sequence: TGTGCCAGCGGACCTGGACAGGGACGCTATGGCTACACCTTC. This encodes CASGPGQGRYGYTF.

The chain has TRBV9 and TRBJ2-1; 9 bases fit TRBD2. The J segment lost 5 bases and the V segment lost 2 bases, leaving 8 bases of the junction unmatched. The CDR3 is 16 amino acids. Germline CDR1 is SGDLS and CDR2 is YYNGEE. CDR3 sequence reads: CASSVDSGGGNNEQFF. DNA for the CDR3: TGTGCCAGCAGCGTGGATAGCGGGGGAGGCAACAATGAGCAGTTCTTC.

The V gene is TRBV9, the J gene TRBJ2-6; the D gene is possibly TRBD2 (5 bases). Germline CDR1 SGDLS, CDR2 YYNGEE. The CDR3 length is 17 residues. Trimming removed 7 bases from V and 16 bases from J, with 33 bases in between. The CDR3 sequence is CASEWRYSNKSGQRLTF. The DNA for the CDR3 is TGTGCCAGCGAATGGAGGTACTCAAACAAGTCGGGCCAACGTCTGACTTTC.